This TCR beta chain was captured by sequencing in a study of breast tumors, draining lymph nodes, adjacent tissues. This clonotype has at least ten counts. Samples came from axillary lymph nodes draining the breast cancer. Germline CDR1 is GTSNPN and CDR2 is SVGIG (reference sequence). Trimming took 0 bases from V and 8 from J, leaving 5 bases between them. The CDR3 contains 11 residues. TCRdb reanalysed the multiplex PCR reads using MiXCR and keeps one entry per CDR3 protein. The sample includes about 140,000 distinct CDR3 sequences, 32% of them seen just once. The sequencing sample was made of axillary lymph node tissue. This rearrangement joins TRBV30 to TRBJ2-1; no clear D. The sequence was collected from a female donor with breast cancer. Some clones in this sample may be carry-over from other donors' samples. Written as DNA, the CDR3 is TGTGCCTGGAGTGTTTTGGATGAGCAGTTCTTC. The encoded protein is CAWSVLDEQFF.